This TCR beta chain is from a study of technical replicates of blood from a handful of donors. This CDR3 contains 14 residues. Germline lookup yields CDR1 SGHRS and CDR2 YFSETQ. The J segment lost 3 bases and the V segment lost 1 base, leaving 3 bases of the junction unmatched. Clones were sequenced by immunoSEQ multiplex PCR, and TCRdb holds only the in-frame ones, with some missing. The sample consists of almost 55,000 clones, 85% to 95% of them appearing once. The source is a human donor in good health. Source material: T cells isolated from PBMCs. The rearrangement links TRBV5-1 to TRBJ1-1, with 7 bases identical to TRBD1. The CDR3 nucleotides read TGCGCCAGCAGCTTGAGACAGGGACACACTGAAGCTTTCTTT. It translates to CASSLRQGHTEAFF.